The clone carrying this T cell receptor beta chain was detected a few times. The protocol was immunoSEQ multiplex PCR, while the TCRdb copy is restricted to in-frame clones and leaves out a portion. The sample carries 200,000 to 250,000 clones, about 87% recorded once. Looked up from germline, CDR1 is MDHEN and CDR2 is SYDVKM. Between the trimmed V and J ends, which lost 6 bases and 2 bases, there was a span of 17 bases. The CDR3 consists of 15 residues. The data were taken from a study of blood T cell repertoires in COVID-19. The sample was PBMCs or T cells enriched from blood (not recorded which). The sequence came from a woman aged 45 to 65 who had recovered from COVID-19. V usage is TRBV28 and J usage is TRBJ2-7; D perhaps matches TRBD2 (6 bases). The CDR3 spells CASRGGTRPTYEQYF. The CDR3 nucleotides read TGTGCCAGCAGGGGAGGAACTAGACCAACCTACGAGCAGTACTTC.